The 16 T cell receptor beta chains presented below share a single source sample, sequenced in a study of cytomegalovirus exposure and HLA in healthy donors. Amplification used 60 Vbeta primers and 13 Jbeta primers. Some clones are missing from TCRdb's copy, which holds only in-frame ones; the method was immunoSEQ multiplex PCR. The data contain about 60,000 clones, more than 65% of them singletons. What was sequenced was PBMCs. These TCRs come from a woman aged 30 to 39 in good health and CMV-seronegative.

V is TRBV6-6 and J is TRBJ1-5; 9 bases line up with TRBD1. The germline V gene has CDR1 MNHNY and CDR2 SVGAGI (reference sequence). With V trimmed by 7 bases and J by 0 bases, 4 bases remained unmatched. CDR3 length equals 15 residues. CDR3 sequence reads: CASTRTGDSNQPQHF. DNA for the CDR3: TGTGCCAGCACGCGGACAGGGGATAGCAATCAGCCCCAGCATTTT.

The chain links TRBV10-3 to TRBJ2-7; maybe TRBD2 (5 bases). Germline V gene data show CDR1 as ENHRY and CDR2 as SYGVKD. V gave up 3 bases and J gave up 0 bases, with 12 bases separating them. CDR3 length: 15 residues. CDR3 residues: CAISERSGSSYEQYV. The CDR3 region has the DNA TGTGCCATCAGTGAAAGGAGCGGCAGCTCCTACGAGCAGTACGTC.

The J gene is TRBJ1-6, the V gene TRBV5-4, with no clear D. The V end lost 0 bases, the J end lost 7 bases, and 14 bases lay between the germline ends. This CDR3 has 16 amino acids. The V gene's germline CDR1 is SGHNT and CDR2 YYREEE (reference sequence). This CDR3 reads CASSLEVQSGNSPLHF. DNA of the CDR3: TGTGCCAGCAGCTTGGAAGTGCAGTCGGGAAATTCACCCCTCCACTTT.

The chain has TRBV7-3 and TRBJ2-2, with 8 bases aligning to TRBD2. This CDR3 region has 17 residues. V lost 2 bases, J lost 3 bases, and 8 bases stayed unmatched. In germline, CDR1 is SGHTA, CDR2 FQGTGA. The DNA of the CDR3 is TGTGCCAGCAGCTTACCCTCGACTAGCGAAGACACCGGGGAGCTGTTTTTT. It encodes CASSLPSTSEDTGELFF. Using reference TRBV7-3 and TRBJ2-2 for the parts outside the CDR3, the full variable domain is GAGVSQTPSNKVTEKGKYVELRCDPISGHTALYWYRQSLGQGPEFLIYFQGTGAADDSGLPNDRFFAVRPEGSVSTLKIQRTERGDSAVYLCASSLPSTSEDTGELFFGEGSRLTVL.

The chain combines TRBV7-2 with TRBJ2-3, with TRBD2 identical over 9 bases. This CDR3 is built from 15 residues. Germline V CDR1 and CDR2: SGHTA, FQGNSA. The V segment lost 4 bases and the J segment 0 bases; nucleotides outside the gene matches: 2. The CDR3 region has the DNA TGTGCCAGCAGCTCTAGCGGGGCTAGCACAGATACGCAGTATTTT. Its protein product is CASSSSGASTDTQYF.

A single count supports this clone. The CDR3 loop reads CAWGQGRSEAFF. CDR3 nucleotide sequence: TGTGCCTGGGGACAGGGCCGGTCTGAAGCTTTCTTT. This chain connects TRBV30 to TRBJ1-1, with 8 positions matching TRBD1. The germline V gene has CDR1 GTSNPN and CDR2 SVGIG (reference sequence). V shed 5 bases, J shed 6 bases, and the junction held 5 bases outside the gene matches. The CDR3 contains 12 residues.

The J gene is TRBJ2-7, the V gene TRBV10-3; TRBD2 agrees at 8 bases. CDR1 is ENHRY, CDR2 SYGVKD, per germline. The CDR3 runs to 16 residues. V gave up 9 bases and J gave up 5 bases; unmatched junction bases: 18. The CDR3 nucleotides are TGTGCCATTATAGGAAAGCGGGAGAGCTTCTTGGACGAGCAGTACGTC. Its translation is CAIIGKRESFLDEQYV.

This clone has a single count. The V gene is TRBV19, the J gene TRBJ2-7, with TRBD2 matching over 7 bases. J was trimmed by 0 bases and V by 2 bases; bases with no gene match: 10. CDR1 is LNHDA and CDR2 is SQIVND in the germline V gene (reference sequence). CDR3 length: 17 residues. The CDR3 is CASSIRLSGESSYEQYF. The CDR3 DNA is TGTGCCAGTAGTATACGATTGAGCGGGGAAAGCTCCTACGAGCAGTACTTC.

The V gene is TRBV6-1, the J gene TRBJ2-7, with TRBD1 matching 9 bases. The V and J ends lost 4 bases and 5 bases, in that order; junction bases with no gene match: 6. Germline V gives CDR1 MNHNS, CDR2 SASEGT. This CDR3 comprises 14 residues. The CDR3 loop reads CASSATGGFDEQYV. The DNA for the CDR3 is TGTGCCAGCAGTGCCACAGGGGGCTTCGACGAGCAGTACGTC.

The count of this clone is one. V gene TRBV18 combines with J gene TRBJ2-1; D ambiguous. The ends were cut back, 0 bases at V and 0 bases at J, with 9 bases in the middle. CDR1 and CDR2 (germline): KGHSH, LQKENI. CDR3 length equals 16 residues. For the CDR3, the DNA is TGTGCCAGCTCACCACCCCCGGGTAGCTCCTACAATGAGCAGTTCTTC. The encoded protein is CASSPPPGSSYNEQFF.

The chain uses TRBV30 and TRBJ1-1; 7 nucleotides match TRBD1. Germline assignment: CDR1 GTSNPN and CDR2 SVGIG (reference sequence). V trimming: 3 bases; J trimming: 4 bases; junction bases outside the gene matches: 5. The CDR3 totals 13 residues. DNA of the CDR3: TGTGCCTGGAGAGAGACAGGGACCACTGAAGCTTTCTTT. Translating it yields CAWRETGTTEAFF.

Worth noting for this clone: This same CDR3 is encoded by further DNA sequences in the sample. The J gene is TRBJ1-1, the V gene TRBV11-3; tentatively, D is TRBD1 (6 bases). Trimming left V 0 bases short and J 1 base short, with 6 bases between. Per germline, CDR1 SGHNT and CDR2 YENEEA. This CDR3 is built from 14 residues. DNA for the CDR3: TGTGCCAGCAGCTTAGAGACAGGGAACACTGAAGCTTTCTTT. Translated, it gives CASSLETGNTEAFF.

The V and J genes are TRBV10-3 and TRBJ1-4; the match to TRBD1 covers 8 bases. The CDR3 is made up of 18 amino acids. With 6 bases clipped from V and 0 bases from J, the junction kept 12 bases outside the gene matches. CDR1 and CDR2 from the germline V gene are ENHRY and SYGVKD. The CDR3 region is CAISRSPTGGTTNEKLFF. CDR3 DNA: TGTGCCATCAGCCGATCCCCCACAGGGGGAACAACTAATGAAAAACTGTTTTTT.

The chain has TRBV4-3 and TRBJ2-2; the D gene is possibly TRBD2 (6 bases). V lost 1 base and J lost 0, with 6 bases in between. The germline CDR1 and CDR2 sequences are LGHNA and YSLEER. This CDR3 comprises 15 residues. The CDR3 region has the DNA TGCGCCAGCAGCCAAGCGGGGGCGAACACCGGGGAGCTGTTTTTT. As protein: CASSQAGANTGELFF.

This clone has more than one count but fewer than ten. The CDR3 DNA follows: TGTGCCAGCTCACCACGACAGGCCGCTGATGAAAAACTGTTTTTT. Translated: CASSPRQAADEKLFF. The chain combines TRBV18 with TRBJ1-4; D possibly corresponds to TRBD1 (6 bases). This CDR3 is built from 15 residues. The ends were cut back, 1 base at V and 6 bases at J, with 12 bases in the middle. CDR1 KGHSH and CDR2 LQKENI come from the germline V gene.

CDR3 nucleotide sequence: TGTGCCAGCAGCGGGATACAGGGCTACACCTTC. Residues: CASSGIQGYTF. This sequence joins TRBV9 and TRBJ1-2; no firm D call. CDR3 length: 11 residues. Between the trimmed V and J ends, which lost 3 bases and 8 bases, there was a span of 8 bases. From germline, CDR1 is SGDLS and CDR2 YYNGEE.